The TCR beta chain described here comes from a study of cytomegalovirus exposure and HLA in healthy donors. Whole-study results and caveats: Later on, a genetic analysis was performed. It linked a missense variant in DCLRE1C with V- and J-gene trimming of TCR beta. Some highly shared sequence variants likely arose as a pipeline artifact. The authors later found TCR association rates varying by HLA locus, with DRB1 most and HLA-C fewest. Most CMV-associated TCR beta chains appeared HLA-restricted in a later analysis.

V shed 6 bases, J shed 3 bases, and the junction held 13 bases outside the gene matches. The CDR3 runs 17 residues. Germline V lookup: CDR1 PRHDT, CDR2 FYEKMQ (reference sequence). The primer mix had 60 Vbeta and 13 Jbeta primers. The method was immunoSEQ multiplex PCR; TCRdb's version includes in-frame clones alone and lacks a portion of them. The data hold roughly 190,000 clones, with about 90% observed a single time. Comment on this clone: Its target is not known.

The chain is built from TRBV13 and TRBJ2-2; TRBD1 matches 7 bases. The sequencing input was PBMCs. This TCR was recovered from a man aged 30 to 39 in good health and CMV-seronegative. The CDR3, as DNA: TGTGCCAGCAGTACAAAAAAAAGGGGGCCCTACACCGGGGAGCTGTTTTTT. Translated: CASSTKKRGPYTGELFF.